These 22 T cell receptor beta chains originate from one sample sequenced in a study of blood T cell repertoires in COVID-19. Sequenced by immunoSEQ multiplex PCR; TCRdb stores in-frame clones only, minus some. The sample yields tens of thousands of clones, 70% to 90% seen once. Sequencing input: peripheral blood. The origin of the receptors is a man aged 55 to 70 with acute or convalescent COVID-19.

The J gene is TRBJ1-2, the V gene TRBV19, with 12 bases fitting TRBD1. The length of the CDR3 is 15 residues. V was clipped by 4 bases and J by 8 bases; unmatched bases: 8. Germline loops: CDR1 LNHDA, CDR2 SQIVND (reference sequence). The chain's CDR3 is CASSTPGQGAGGYTF. Here the CDR3 DNA reads TGTGCCAGTAGTACGCCGGGACAGGGGGCAGGAGGCTACACCTTC.

The chain couples TRBV3-1 (or the pseudogene TRBV3-2) to TRBJ2-7; 12 positions match TRBD2. The CDR3 covers 18 residues. In germline, CDR1 is LGHDT, CDR2 YNNKEL (reference sequence). V shed 1 base, J shed 0 bases, and the junction held 7 bases outside the gene matches. CDR3 residues: CASSQAPSGGESSYEQYF. DNA for the CDR3: TGTGCCAGCAGCCAAGCTCCTAGCGGGGGGGAGAGCTCCTACGAGCAGTACTTC.

This chain uses TRBV6-4 with TRBJ2-2; the D is unclear. V dropped 4 bases and J dropped 4 bases, with 10 bases sitting between them. Germline CDR1 reads MRHNA; CDR2 reads SNTAGT. The length of the CDR3 is 14 residues. For the CDR3, the DNA is TGTGCCAGCAGTGTCACGACGGGCACCGGGGAGCTGTTTTTT. It codes for CASSVTTGTGELFF.

V usage is TRBV11-1 and J usage is TRBJ2-5; 9 nucleotides align to TRBD1. The CDR3 totals 15 residues. The V segment lost 1 base and the J segment 1 base; nucleotides outside the gene matches: 1. The germline gives CDR1 SGHAT, CDR2 FQDESV (reference sequence). This chain's CDR3 is CASSLDRGRQETQYF. In nucleotides, the CDR3 is TGTGCCAGCAGCTTAGACAGGGGGCGCCAAGAGACCCAGTACTTC.

The chain couples TRBV12-3 or TRBV12-4 to TRBJ2-7, with D possibly being TRBD1 (5 bases). The CDR3 runs 13 residues. V was trimmed by 6 bases and J by 2 bases, leaving 11 bases between them. The CDR3: CASRKTGAYEQYF. CDR3 in DNA: TGTGCCAGCAGGAAAACAGGAGCCTACGAGCAGTACTTC.

V and J are TRBV27 and TRBJ2-1; 9 bases map to TRBD2. J was trimmed by 2 bases and V by 4 bases; bases with no gene match: 0. Germline values: CDR1 MNHEY, CDR2 SMNVEV (reference sequence). The CDR3 is 14 residues long. This CDR3 is CASSSSGAYNEQFF. Here the CDR3 DNA reads TGTGCCAGCAGTTCTAGCGGGGCCTACAATGAGCAGTTCTTC.

V and J are TRBV18 and TRBJ2-7; 8 positions agree with TRBD1. V shed 5 bases and J 4 bases; nucleotides not matched to a gene: 7. Germline CDR1 reads KGHSH; CDR2 reads LQKENI. This CDR3 has 14 residues. The CDR3 region has the DNA TGTGCCAGCTCAATGGACAGGGCTGGGTACGAGCAGTACTTC. This codes for CASSMDRAGYEQYF.

V usage is TRBV5-1 and J usage is TRBJ2-1; perhaps TRBD2 as D (5 bases). The germline V gene encodes CDR1 SGHRS and CDR2 YFSETQ. The CDR3 has 14 residues. V lost 0 bases, J lost 9 bases, and 13 bases lay in between. CDR3 loop: CASSLVARRPEQFF. The CDR3 bases are TGCGCCAGCAGCTTGGTGGCCAGGAGGCCTGAGCAGTTCTTC.

V usage is TRBV12-5 and J usage is TRBJ2-7, with 7 bases matching TRBD2. After removal of 2 bases from V and 5 bases from J, the junction contained 6 bases not matched to a gene. This CDR3 contains 14 residues. Germline V gene data show CDR1 as LGHNT and CDR2 as FRNRAP. The CDR3 bases are TGTGCTAGTGGTTTGAGCACTAGCGTCGACGAGCAGTACTTC. The encoded protein is CASGLSTSVDEQYF.

This chain joins TRBV29-1 and TRBJ1-2; a possible D gene is TRBD1 (6 bases). This CDR3 has 13 residues. CDR1 SQVTM and CDR2 ANQGSEA come from the germline V gene. Deletions cut 4 bases from V and 5 bases from J, with 14 bases between. The CDR3 loop is CSVAQGIGYGYTF. Written as DNA, the CDR3 is TGCAGCGTTGCACAGGGAATTGGATATGGCTACACCTTC.

CDR3 protein: CASSQLRTGRGETQYF. In DNA, the CDR3 is TGCGCCAGCAGTCAACTAAGAACAGGGAGAGGAGAGACCCAGTACTTC. The chain joins TRBV23-1 to TRBJ2-5, with D perhaps TRBD1 (6 bases). TRBV23-1 carries the ORF label, with uncertain function. V shed 2 bases and J shed 4 bases, with 17 bases lying between them. The CDR3 spans 16 residues.

The chain couples TRBV19 to TRBJ1-4, with D unclear. The CDR3 spans 13 residues. The V end lost 8 bases, the J end lost 7 bases, and 14 bases lay between the germline ends. Germline loops: CDR1 LNHDA, CDR2 SQIVND (reference sequence). This CDR3 is CASRTAGSEKLFF. CDR3 DNA sequence: TGTGCCAGTCGAACGGCGGGGAGTGAAAAACTGTTTTTT.

The rearrangement links TRBV21-1 to TRBJ2-7; the table assigns TRBD1, which was not confirmed against the DNA. TRBV21-1 is designated a pseudogene. There are 17 residues in the CDR3. The CDR3 loop is CASSRRFLGQGEPEQYF. The CDR3 nucleotides are TGTGCCAGCAGCAGAAGGTTTTTGGGACAGGGGGAACCCGAGCAGTACTTC.

The chain links TRBV6-2 or TRBV6-3 to TRBJ1-1; unclear D gene. Trimming removed 3 bases at V and 6 bases at J, with 11 bases between. Germline V CDR1 and CDR2: MNHEY, SVGEGT. CDR3 length equals 13 residues. The CDR3 spells CASSYLGSAEAFF. CDR3 DNA sequence: TGTGCCAGCAGTTATCTAGGGAGTGCTGAAGCTTTCTTT.

This chain links TRBV6-1 with TRBJ2-1; 12 bases match TRBD2. The CDR3 covers 15 residues. Trimming removed 3 bases from V and 9 bases from J; junction bases left unmatched: 6. From germline, CDR1 is MNHNS and CDR2 SASEGT. The CDR3 reads CASSEWLAGGPEQFF. The CDR3 DNA reads as TGTGCCAGCAGTGAGTGGCTAGCGGGGGGGCCTGAGCAGTTCTTC.

This chain links TRBV2 with TRBJ2-2; D may be TRBD1 (5 bases). There are 15 residues in the CDR3. Germline V gene lookup returns CDR1 SNHLY and CDR2 FYNNEI. The V gene lost 3 bases and the J gene lost 2 bases, with 10 bases spanning the gap. CDR3 nucleotide sequence: TGTGCCAGCAGTGAGGCAGGGCTCAACACCGGGGAGCTGTTTTTT. Translation: CASSEAGLNTGELFF.

The chain recombines TRBV7-6 with TRBJ2-5; 8 bases match TRBD2. This CDR3 spans 15 amino acids. V lost 7 bases, J lost 2 bases, and 9 bases stayed unmatched. CDR1 and CDR2 (germline): SGHVS, FNYEAQ. The CDR3 reads CASNAGAGGQETQYF. CDR3 in DNA: TGTGCCAGCAACGCGGGGGCGGGGGGTCAAGAGACCCAGTACTTC. Supplemented by reference TRBV7-6 and TRBJ2-5, the full variable domain reads GAGVSQSPRYKVTKRGQDVALRCDPISGHVSLYWYRQALGQGPEFLTYFNYEAQQDKSGLPNDRFSAERPEGSISTLTIQRTEQRDSAMYRCASNAGAGGQETQYFGPGTRLLVL.

The sample holds one count of this clone. The gene calls are TRBV29-1 and TRBJ1-2; 7 bases fit TRBD1. The ends lost 6 bases at V and 3 bases at J; junction bases unmatched: 10. The CDR3 length is 14 residues. CDR1 SQVTM and CDR2 ANQGSEA come from the germline V gene. The CDR3 loop is CSVVPRGTDYGYTF. CDR3 nucleotide sequence: TGCAGCGTCGTGCCCCGGGGGACAGACTATGGCTACACCTTC.

The chain is built from TRBV29-1 and TRBJ1-1, with D hard to call. This CDR3 contains 16 residues. V was pared by 3 bases and J by 4 bases, with 21 bases between. Germline loops: CDR1 SQVTM, CDR2 ANQGSEA. Here the CDR3 reads CSVEVRRAIKGTEAFF. The CDR3 region has the DNA TGCAGCGTTGAGGTAAGGAGGGCGATAAAAGGCACTGAAGCTTTCTTT.

This clone occurred a few times. The chain has TRBV28 and TRBJ2-6, with 7 bases identical to TRBD1. In germline, CDR1 is MDHEN, CDR2 SYDVKM. CDR3 length: 16 residues. With V trimmed by 10 bases and J by 0 bases, 9 bases remained unmatched. The CDR3 DNA reads as TGTGCCACCGCTCATGGGACAGCCTCTGGGGCCAACGTCCTGACTTTC. Translating gives CATAHGTASGANVLTF.

The rearrangement joins TRBV24-1 to TRBJ2-1, with 8 nucleotides matching TRBD2. There are 16 residues in the CDR3. V shed 9 bases and J 0 bases; nucleotides not matched to a gene: 9. Germline CDR1 is KGHDR and CDR2 is SFDVKD. CDR3 sequence reads: CATASGSSHSYNEQFF. For the CDR3, the DNA is TGTGCCACCGCTAGCGGGTCCTCGCACTCCTACAATGAGCAGTTCTTC.

The V call is TRBV5-1, the J call TRBJ2-5; 7 bases fit TRBD2. The CDR3 contains 14 residues. The germline gives CDR1 SGHRS, CDR2 YFSETQ. The junction had 0 bases not matched to a gene; V was cut back by 1 base and J by 0 bases. CDR3: CASSLSGDQETQYF. The CDR3 DNA reads TGCGCCAGCAGCTTGAGCGGGGACCAAGAGACCCAGTACTTC. Full variable domain (missing parts from reference TRBV5-1 and TRBJ2-5): KAGVTQTPRYLIKTRGQQVTLSCSPISGHRSVSWYQQTPGQGLQFLFEYFSETQRNKGNFPGRFSGRQFSNSRSEMNVSTLELGDSALYLCASSLSGDQETQYFGPGTRLLVL.